These 10 T cell receptor beta chains originate from one sample sequenced in a study of cytomegalovirus exposure and HLA in healthy donors. Profiling relied on immunoSEQ multiplex PCR, and the TCRdb table lists in-frame clones only, not all of them. The sample lists some 150,000 clones, about 87% occurring once. The sequenced material came from PBMCs. Source of these receptors: a man between 18 and 35 years old in good health and CMV-seropositive.

The chain links TRBV9 to TRBJ1-5; weak D call: TRBD1 (5 bases). V was shortened by 3 bases and J by 3 bases, with 7 bases between the two germline ends. The CDR3 loop spans 13 amino acids. Germline V gene sequence: CDR1 SGDLS, CDR2 YYNGEE. CDR3 nucleotides: TGTGCCAGCAGCGACAGGCTCAATCAGCCCCAGCATTTT. It encodes CASSDRLNQPQHF.

The chain links TRBV7-9 to TRBJ1-2, with D perhaps TRBD1 (5 bases). V lost 1 base and J 4 bases, leaving 16 bases between the germline ends. This CDR3 has 16 residues. The germline V gene encodes CDR1 SEHNR and CDR2 FQNEAQ (reference sequence). In DNA form, the CDR3 reads TGTGCCAGCAGCTTAGGGGGGTCCGAGGGAGGCTATGGCTACACCTTC. Amino acid sequence: CASSLGGSEGGYGYTF.

This clone appeared once. The V gene is TRBV19, the J gene TRBJ2-5, with 12 positions matching TRBD2. Germline V lookup: CDR1 LNHDA, CDR2 SQIVND (reference sequence). The V segment lost 3 bases and the J segment 1 base; nucleotides outside the gene matches: 6. This CDR3 region has 17 residues. The CDR3 DNA sequence: TGTGCCAGTAGTATCGCTAGCGGGGGGGCCTCCCAAGAGACCCAGTACTTC. The encoded protein is CASSIASGGASQETQYF.

The chain combines TRBV7-9 with TRBJ2-5, with 7 bases lining up with TRBD1. The ends lost 5 bases at V and 7 bases at J; junction bases unmatched: 4. Germline CDR1 is SEHNR and CDR2 is FQNEAQ (reference sequence). The CDR3 is 12 residues long. The CDR3 spells CASSRDSRTQYF. The CDR3 region has the DNA TGTGCCAGCAGCCGGGACAGTAGGACCCAGTACTTC. Complete variable domain (other parts from reference TRBV7-9 and TRBJ2-5): DTGVSQNPRHKITKRGQNVTFRCDPISEHNRLYWYRQTLGQGPEFLTYFQNEAQLEKSRLLSDRFSAERPKGSFSTLEIQRTEQGDSAMYLCASSRDSRTQYFGPGTRLLVL.

The rearrangement uses TRBV28 and TRBJ2-5, with 9 positions matching TRBD2. The J segment lost 4 bases and the V segment lost 5 bases, leaving 2 bases of the junction unmatched. This CDR3 is built from 13 residues. Germline loops: CDR1 MDHEN, CDR2 SYDVKM. CDR3 nucleotide sequence: TGTGCCAGCAGTCAACTAGCGGGAGAGACCCAGTACTTC. Translating gives CASSQLAGETQYF.

A single count supports this clone. V and J are TRBV7-9 and TRBJ1-2, with a tentative D call TRBD1 (5 bases). With 1 base removed from V and 2 bases from J, the gap between germline ends came to 11 bases. Germline loops: CDR1 SEHNR, CDR2 FQNEAQ (reference sequence). CDR3 size: 15 residues. The CDR3 DNA follows: TGTGCCAGCAGCTTAGAATGGGCAGGGAACTATGGCTACACCTTC. As protein: CASSLEWAGNYGYTF.

J is TRBJ2-1 and V is TRBV5-1; D is possibly TRBD2 (5 bases). This CDR3 is built from 13 residues. The ends were cut back, 0 bases at V and 8 bases at J, with 9 bases in the middle. The germline CDR1 and CDR2 sequences are SGHRS and YFSETQ. The CDR3 region is CASSLGGRDEQFF. DNA of the CDR3: TGCGCCAGCAGCTTGGGTGGGCGGGATGAGCAGTTCTTC.

V gene TRBV7-2 combines with J gene TRBJ2-2; a possible D gene is TRBD2 (5 bases). The CDR3 has 18 residues. Germline V gene data show CDR1 as SGHTA and CDR2 as FQGNSA. Trimming left V 5 bases short and J 0 bases short, with 19 bases between. For the CDR3, the DNA is TGTGCCAGCAGCCCCCGCCCAGCGGTCCTCGCGAACACCGGGGAGCTGTTTTTT. It is translated as CASSPRPAVLANTGELFF.

Notes on this clone: One end of the junction varies from germline; a read error may be responsible. This chain joins TRBV7-7 and TRBJ1-2, with 9 positions matching TRBD1. This CDR3 contains 18 residues. Germline CDR1 and CDR2: SSHAT and FNYEAQ (reference sequence). The CDR3 is CASSTLYQGQGWCYGYTF. In nucleotides, the CDR3 is TGTGCTAGCAGCACCCTGTACCAGGGACAGGGCTGGTGCTATGGCTACACCTTC.

J is TRBJ2-7 and V is TRBV19; TRBD2 is a possible D gene (6 bases). V lost 6 bases to trimming and J lost 5 bases, with 17 bases between them. This CDR3 comprises 14 residues. CDR1 and CDR2 (germline): LNHDA, SQIVND (reference sequence). The CDR3 loop is CASRDFGSSHEQYF. Written as DNA, the CDR3 is TGTGCCAGTAGAGACTTCGGGAGTTCCCACGAGCAGTACTTC. Using reference TRBV19 and TRBJ2-7 for the parts outside the CDR3, the full variable domain is DGGITQSPKYLFRKEGQNVTLSCEQNLNHDAMYWYRQDPGQGLRLIYYSQIVNDFQKGDIAEGYSVSREKKESFPLTVTSAQKNPTAFYLCASRDFGSSHEQYFGPGTRLTVT.